Below, 9 T cell receptor beta chains from the same sample are listed, as sequenced in a study of cytomegalovirus exposure and HLA in healthy donors. Vbeta (60) and Jbeta (13) primers were used in the PCR. Clones were sequenced by immunoSEQ multiplex PCR, and TCRdb holds only the in-frame ones, with some missing. The table has about 190,000 clones, 77% seen once. The sequencing input was PBMCs. Receptor source: a woman younger than 45 in good health and CMV-seropositive.

This clone appeared a few times. The V gene is TRBV2, the J gene TRBJ2-5; 7 bases are shared with TRBD1. With the DNA end fitting TRBJ2-7 better, the J assignment may be wrong. The CDR3 covers 11 residues. Germline values: CDR1 SNHLY, CDR2 FYNNEI. The DNA for the CDR3 is TGTGCCAGCAGTAGGGGGCACGAGCAGTACTTC. Translated, it gives CASSRGHEQYF.

The rearrangement links TRBV6-6 to TRBJ2-7; D is undetermined. This CDR3 comprises 13 residues. From germline, CDR1 is MNHNY and CDR2 SVGAGI (reference sequence). Trimming removed 6 bases from V and 0 bases from J, with 9 bases in between. The CDR3: CASSYGVSYEQYF. The CDR3 bases are TGTGCCAGCAGCTACGGAGTCTCCTACGAGCAGTACTTC.

This chain connects TRBV5-6 to TRBJ2-7, with D maybe TRBD2 (5 bases). The CDR3 covers 15 residues. The V gene's germline CDR1 is SGHDT and CDR2 YYEEEE. With 1 base removed from V and 0 bases from J, the gap between germline ends came to 11 bases. This CDR3 is CASSLRGYSSYEQYF. CDR3 nucleotides: TGTGCCAGCAGCTTGAGAGGGTACAGCTCCTACGAGCAGTACTTC.

There are a few counts of this clone. V usage is TRBV7-9 and J usage is TRBJ1-5; D remains ambiguous. With 3 bases removed from V and 0 bases from J, the gap between germline ends came to 6 bases. CDR1 SEHNR and CDR2 FQNEAQ come from the germline V gene (reference sequence). CDR3 length: 14 amino acids. CDR3: CASSLEGSNQPQHF. As DNA, the CDR3 is TGTGCCAGCAGCTTGGAGGGTAGCAATCAGCCCCAGCATTTT. Full variable domain (rest looked up from reference TRBV7-9 and TRBJ1-5): DTGVSQNPRHKITKRGQNVTFRCDPISEHNRLYWYRQTLGQGPEFLTYFQNEAQLEKSRLLSDRFSAERPKGSFSTLEIQRTEQGDSAMYLCASSLEGSNQPQHFGDGTRLSIL.

The chain couples TRBV15 to TRBJ1-2; D might be TRBD1 (6 bases). The CDR3 is 13 amino acids. Between the trimmed V and J ends, which lost 0 bases and 4 bases, there was a span of 6 bases. The germline V gene has CDR1 LNHNV and CDR2 YYDKDF (reference sequence). The CDR3 DNA reads TGTGCCACCAGCAGAGAGGACAGCTATGGCTACACCTTC. Encoded protein: CATSREDSYGYTF. Full variable domain (rest looked up from reference TRBV15 and TRBJ1-2): DAMVIQNPRYQVTQFGKPVTLSCSQTLNHNVMYWYQQKSSQAPKLLFHYYDKDFNNEADTPDNFQSRRPNTSFCFLDIRSPGLGDTAMYLCATSREDSYGYTFGSGTRLTVV.

The chain is built from TRBV27 and TRBJ2-5; weak D call: TRBD2 (5 bases). Per germline, CDR1 MNHEY and CDR2 SMNVEV (reference sequence). Between the trimmed V and J ends, which lost 2 bases and 0 bases, there was a span of 10 bases. The length of the CDR3 is 15 residues. The CDR3 here is CASSLRELYQETQYF. The CDR3 nucleotides are TGTGCCAGCAGTTTACGGGAACTATACCAAGAGACCCAGTACTTC.

This clone was seen repeatedly, ten times or more. This chain links TRBV9 with TRBJ1-3; D perhaps matches TRBD1 (5 bases). The germline CDR1 and CDR2 sequences are SGDLS and YYNGEE. The CDR3 runs 18 residues. V dropped 3 bases and J dropped 0 bases, with 19 bases sitting between them. The CDR3 protein is CASSGRRGRVLSGNTIYF. In DNA, the CDR3 is TGTGCCAGCAGCGGTAGAAGGGGCAGGGTTCTCTCTGGAAACACCATATATTTT.

J is TRBJ1-4 and V is TRBV5-1, with 9 bases matching TRBD1. V trimming: 3 bases; J trimming: 4 bases; junction bases outside the gene matches: 7. CDR1 SGHRS and CDR2 YFSETQ come from the germline V gene. The CDR3 is made up of 16 amino acids. CDR3 loop: CASSYRGQGSNEKLFF. The CDR3 nucleotides are TGCGCCAGCAGCTACCGCGGACAGGGGAGTAATGAAAAACTGTTTTTT.

The chain carries TRBV6-5 and TRBJ1-2; D unclear. The CDR3 consists of 13 residues. V was cut by 8 bases and J by 2 bases, with 12 bases left in between. Germline CDR1 reads MNHEY; CDR2 reads SVGAGI. The CDR3 sequence is CASGPTGNYGYTF. The CDR3 DNA reads TGTGCCAGCGGGCCTACGGGAAACTATGGCTACACCTTC.